The present T cell receptor (beta chain) was sequenced within a study of OX40 agonist ivuxolimab in advanced cancers. Libraries were prepared by immunoSEQ multiplex PCR; TCRdb keeps only in-frame clonotypes and omits some of them. The table includes about 110,000 clones, approximately 89% detected once. This CDR3 is built from 12 residues. V shed 10 bases and J shed 6 bases, with 16 bases lying between them. In germline, CDR1 is WNHNN, CDR2 SYGVQD (reference sequence). The V call is TRBV10-1, the J call TRBJ2-7, with D tentatively TRBD1 or TRBD2 (5 bases each). The starting material was CD4+ or CD8+ T cells sorted from blood, obtained in a trial of the OX40 agonist ivuxolimab. The TCR originated in an adult with an advanced solid tumor such as melanoma, head and neck, liver or kidney cancer. CDR3 loop: CATIPGPVEQYF. The CDR3 DNA follows: TGCGCCACTATACCGGGACCGGTCGAGCAGTACTTC.